This TCR beta chain was identified during a study of Ad26.COV2.S vaccination and SARS-CoV-2 variants. Across the study: Donor got 5x10^10 or 1x10^11 viral particles of Ad26.COV2.S.

Documented treatment: approximately 18 received Ad26.COV2.S at low or high dose, single or two shots; roughly five received placebo; per-sample allocation not given. Samples came from day 63 after the first vaccine or placebo injection. An Ad26 vector carrying the Wuhan-strain SARS-CoV-2 spike served as the vaccine. With respect to this clone: Its antigen is currently unknown.

Here immunoSEQ multiplex PCR was the method, and the copy in TCRdb shows in-frame clones only, minus some. This sample carries about 390,000 clones, less than 90% of them seen once, and the ten largest clones take approximately 3.7%. Germline-derived CDR1 and CDR2 are DFQATT and SNEGSKA (reference sequence). This CDR3 has 12 residues. V was cut by 3 bases and J by 5 bases, with 10 bases left in between. Study results and caveats: The TCR breadth and depth analyses may have understated or missed part of the total T cell responses.

This sample comprised peripheral blood, obtained in a trial of Ad26.COV2.S vaccine versus placebo. V and J are TRBV20-1 and TRBJ2-5; D is unresolved. This TCR was sampled from a person between 18 and 65 years old who received the Ad26.COV2.S COVID-19 vaccine or a placebo. The CDR3 DNA is TGCAGTGCTAGTGACGTGAGGGAGACCCAGTACTTC. Translated, it gives CSASDVRETQYF.